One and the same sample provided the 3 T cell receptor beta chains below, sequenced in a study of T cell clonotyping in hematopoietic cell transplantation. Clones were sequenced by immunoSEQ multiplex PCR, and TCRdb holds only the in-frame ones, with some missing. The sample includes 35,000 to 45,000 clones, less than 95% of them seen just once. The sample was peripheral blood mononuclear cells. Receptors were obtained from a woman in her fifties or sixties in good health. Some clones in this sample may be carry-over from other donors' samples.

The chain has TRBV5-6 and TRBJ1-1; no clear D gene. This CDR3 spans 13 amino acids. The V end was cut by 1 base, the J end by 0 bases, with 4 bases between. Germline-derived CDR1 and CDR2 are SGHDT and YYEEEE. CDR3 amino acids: CASSLWVNTEAFF. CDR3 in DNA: TGTGCCAGCAGCTTGTGGGTGAACACTGAAGCTTTCTTT.

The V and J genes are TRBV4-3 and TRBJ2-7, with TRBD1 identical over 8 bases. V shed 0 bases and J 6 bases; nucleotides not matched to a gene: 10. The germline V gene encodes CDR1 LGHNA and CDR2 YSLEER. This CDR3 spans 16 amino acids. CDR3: CASSQDGPGGRSEQYF. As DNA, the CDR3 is TGCGCCAGCAGCCAAGATGGGCCAGGGGGCCGTAGCGAGCAGTACTTC.

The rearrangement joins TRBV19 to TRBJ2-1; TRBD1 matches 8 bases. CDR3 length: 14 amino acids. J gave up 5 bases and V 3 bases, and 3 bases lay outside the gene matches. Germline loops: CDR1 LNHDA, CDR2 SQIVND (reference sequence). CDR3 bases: TGTGCCAGTAGTATTCAGGGGGCTGACAATGAGCAGTTCTTC. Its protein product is CASSIQGADNEQFF.